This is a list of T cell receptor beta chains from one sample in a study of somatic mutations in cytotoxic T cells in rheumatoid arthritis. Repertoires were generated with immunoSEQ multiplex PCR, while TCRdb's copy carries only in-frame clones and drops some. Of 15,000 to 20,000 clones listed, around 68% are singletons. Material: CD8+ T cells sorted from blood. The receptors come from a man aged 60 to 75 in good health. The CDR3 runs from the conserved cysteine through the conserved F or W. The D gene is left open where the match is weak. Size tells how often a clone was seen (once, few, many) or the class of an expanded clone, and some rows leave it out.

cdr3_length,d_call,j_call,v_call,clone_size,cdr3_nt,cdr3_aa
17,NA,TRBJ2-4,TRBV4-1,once,TGCGCCAGCAGCCAAACGCAGTCAGGACTATCCAAAAACATTCAGTACTTC,CASSQTQSGLSKNIQYF
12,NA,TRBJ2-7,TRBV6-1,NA,TGTGCCAGCAGTGACTCAGCCTACGAGCAGTACTTC,CASSDSAYEQYF
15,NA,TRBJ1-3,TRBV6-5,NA,TGTGCCAGCAGTTACGGCGGAATCTCTGGAAACACCATATATTTT,CASSYGGISGNTIYF
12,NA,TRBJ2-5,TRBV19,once,TGTGCCAGTAGTATTGGAGGGGCCCCGAAGTACTTC,CASSIGGAPKYF
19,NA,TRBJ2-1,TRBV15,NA,TGTGCCACCAGCTCAGAGGGAGGAAGCGGGCCTAGCTCCTACAATGAGCAGTTCTTC,CATSSEGGSGPSSYNEQFF
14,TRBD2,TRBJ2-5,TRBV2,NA,TGTGCCAGCAGGGAAGGACTAGCGGAAGAGACCCAGTACTTC,CASREGLAEETQYF
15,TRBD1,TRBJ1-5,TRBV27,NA,TGTGCCAGCAGTTTAGTGGGACAGGGCACTCAGCCCCAGCATTTT,CASSLVGQGTQPQHF
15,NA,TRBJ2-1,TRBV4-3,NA,TGCGCCAGCAGCCGGGCGGGGCTCTTTTTCGGTGAGCAGTTCTTC,CASSRAGLFFGEQFF
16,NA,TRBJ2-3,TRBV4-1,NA,TGCGCCAGCAGCCAAGTGGTCAGTAAAGGCACAGATACGCAGTATTTT,CASSQVVSKGTDTQYF
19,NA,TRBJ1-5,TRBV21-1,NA,TGTGCCAGCAGCAAACAACAGGGGGCAGGTACTGGATGCAATCAGCCCCAGCATTTT,CASSKQQGAGTGCNQPQHF
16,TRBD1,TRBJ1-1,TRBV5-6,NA,TGTGCCAGCAGCCAACGACAGGGGTTTGGTTACACTGAAGCTTTCTTT,CASSQRQGFGYTEAFF
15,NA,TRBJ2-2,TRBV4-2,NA,TGTGCCAGCAGCCAAGATCCGGTGAACACCGGGGAGCTGTTTTTT,CASSQDPVNTGELFF
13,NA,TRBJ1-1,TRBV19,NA,TGTGCCAGTAGTATGCAGGGGAACACTGAAGCTTTCTTT,CASSMQGNTEAFF
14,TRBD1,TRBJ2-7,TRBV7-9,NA,TGTGCCAGCAGCCGACAGGGGCCCCACCACGAGCAGTACTTC,CASSRQGPHHEQYF
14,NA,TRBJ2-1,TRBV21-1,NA,TGTGCCAGCAGCGACCCGGGACAGGACAATGAGCAGTTCTTC,CASSDPGQDNEQFF
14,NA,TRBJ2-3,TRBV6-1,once,TGTGCCAGCAGTGAAGCGGCGGGACCAGGGACGCAGTATTTT,CASSEAAGPGTQYF
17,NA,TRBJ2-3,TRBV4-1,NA,TGCGCCAGCAGCCAAGATCCGGCAGGGGTCCGCACAGATACGCAGTATTTT,CASSQDPAGVRTDTQYF
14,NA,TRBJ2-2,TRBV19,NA,TGTGCCAGTAATCCAGGGGTCCACACCGGGGAGCTGTTTTTT,CASNPGVHTGELFF
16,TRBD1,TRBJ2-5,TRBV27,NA,TGTGCCAGCAGTTTGACGACAGGGGTCCTGCAAGAGACCCAGTACTTC,CASSLTTGVLQETQYF
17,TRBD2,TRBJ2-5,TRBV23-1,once,TGCGCCAGCAGTCAATCCCCTTTGAGGAGCGGGAAAGAAGAGCAGTACTTC,CASSQSPLRSGKEEQYF
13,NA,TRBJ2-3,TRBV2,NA,TGTGCCAGCAGCGATCCGGTGGCAGATACGCAGTATTTT,CASSDPVADTQYF
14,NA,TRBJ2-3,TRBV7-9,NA,TGTGCCAGCAGCCCGCCCGGGAGCACAGATACGCAGTATTTT,CASSPPGSTDTQYF
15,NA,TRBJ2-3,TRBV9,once,TGTGCCAGCAGCGCAGGGGCCCGAAGCACAGATACGCAGTATTTT,CASSAGARSTDTQYF
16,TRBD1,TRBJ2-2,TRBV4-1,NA,TGCGCCAGCAGCAAAACAGGGGCTATTGGAACCGGGGAGCTGTTTTTT,CASSKTGAIGTGELFF
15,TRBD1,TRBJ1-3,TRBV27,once,TGTGCCAGCAGTTTATCGTGGACAGGTGGAAACACCATATATTTT,CASSLSWTGGNTIYF
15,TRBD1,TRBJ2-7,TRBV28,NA,TGTGCCAGCAGTTTGGTCCAGGGGGTCTCCTACGAGCAGTACTTC,CASSLVQGVSYEQYF
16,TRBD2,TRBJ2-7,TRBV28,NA,TGTGCCAGCAGTTCCCCTGTAGCGGGAGGGCCCGACGAGCAGTACTTC,CASSSPVAGGPDEQYF
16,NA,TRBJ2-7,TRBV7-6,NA,TGTGCCAGCAGCCTAGGCGGCGGCTTAAAAGCCTACGAGCAGTACTTC,CASSLGGGLKAYEQYF
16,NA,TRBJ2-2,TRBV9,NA,TGTGCCAGCAGCGATTCACAGGGAATCGGCACCGGGGAGCTGTTTTTT,CASSDSQGIGTGELFF
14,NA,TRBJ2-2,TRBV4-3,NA,TGCGCCAGCAGCCAAGCTCCGTCGGCCGGGGAGCTGTTTTTT,CASSQAPSAGELFF
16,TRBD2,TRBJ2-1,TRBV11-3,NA,TGTGCCAGCAGCTCAAGACCGGGACTAGCGGCGAATGAGCAGTTCTTC,CASSSRPGLAANEQFF
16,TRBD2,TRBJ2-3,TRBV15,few,TGTGCCACCAGCAGATCGACTAGCGGGGCCACAGATACGCAGTATTTT,CATSRSTSGATDTQYF
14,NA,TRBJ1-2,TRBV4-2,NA,TGTGCCAGCAGCCAAGATTGGACAGCCTATGGCTACACCTTC,CASSQDWTAYGYTF
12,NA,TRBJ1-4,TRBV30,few,TGTGCCTGGAGGGAGATTAGTGAGAAACTGTTTTTT,CAWREISEKLFF
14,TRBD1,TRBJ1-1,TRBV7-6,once,TGTGCCAGCAGCTTAGGGACAGGAGGCTATGAAGCTTTCTTT,CASSLGTGGYEAFF
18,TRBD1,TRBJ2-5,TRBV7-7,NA,TGTGCCAGCAGCGCGAAACTTCGGACAGGGGGCGAAAAAGAGACCCAGTACTTC,CASSAKLRTGGEKETQYF
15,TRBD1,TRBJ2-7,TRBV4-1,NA,TGCGCCAGCAGCCAATACGACAGGGTCTCCTACGAGCAGTACTTC,CASSQYDRVSYEQYF
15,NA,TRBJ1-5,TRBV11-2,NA,TGTGCCAGCAGCTTTGGGGGGGGGTTAGGTCAGCCCCAGCATTTT,CASSFGGGLGQPQHF
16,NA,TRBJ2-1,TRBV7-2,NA,TGTGCCAGCAGCTGGGGGCAGGGCGGCTCCTACAATGAGCAGTTCTTC,CASSWGQGGSYNEQFF
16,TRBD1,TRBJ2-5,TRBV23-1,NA,TGCGCCAGCAGATTAGTTAGACAGGGGCGTCAACAGACCCAGTACTTC,CASRLVRQGRQQTQYF
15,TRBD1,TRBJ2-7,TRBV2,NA,TGTGCCAGCAGTGAATCGACAGGGGTTTCGAGGGAGCAGTACTTC,CASSESTGVSREQYF
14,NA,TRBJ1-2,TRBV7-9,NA,TGTGCCAGCAGCTTAGATATGGGGGGCTATGGCTACACCTTC,CASSLDMGGYGYTF
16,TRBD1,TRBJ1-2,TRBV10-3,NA,TGTGCCATCAGTGGATCGGGACAGGGCGGTGACTATGGCTACACCTTC,CAISGSGQGGDYGYTF
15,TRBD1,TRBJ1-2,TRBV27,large,TGTGCCAGCAGAACCAGGGACAGGGTGAGGGATGGCTACACCTTC,CASRTRDRVRDGYTF
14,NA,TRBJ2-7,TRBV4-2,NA,TGTGCCAGCAGCCAAGGGCGGCTAGCCTACGAGCAGTACTTC,CASSQGRLAYEQYF
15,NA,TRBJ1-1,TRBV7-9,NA,TGTGCCAGCAGCTTAGGGGCCTCAGGGTTCACTGAAGCTTTCTTT,CASSLGASGFTEAFF